Listed here is a single T cell receptor beta chain. It was CD45RO-negative cells, positively selected for CCR7, that made up naive CD8 cells, with terminally differentiated effector memory CD45RA+ cells excluded. The V end was cut by 8 bases, the J end by 4 bases, with 15 bases between. CDR1 MNHEY and CDR2 SMNVEV come from the germline V gene (reference sequence). This CDR3 contains 13 residues. This entry comes from a study of shared clonotypes between healthy human individuals. The protocol was immunoSEQ multiplex PCR, while the TCRdb copy is restricted to in-frame clones and leaves out a portion. Here the sample spans about 1.9 million clones, around 93% being singletons.

Material for sequencing was naive CD8+ T cells from PBMCs. The source of this sequence is a man younger than 35 in good health. Some clones in this sample may be carry-over from other donors' samples. The V and J genes are TRBV27 and TRBJ2-7; D tentatively fits TRBD1 or TRBD2 (5 bases each). The CDR3 protein is CASATGTLYEQYF. In DNA, the CDR3 is TGTGCCAGCGCAACCGGGACCCTATACGAGCAGTACTTC.